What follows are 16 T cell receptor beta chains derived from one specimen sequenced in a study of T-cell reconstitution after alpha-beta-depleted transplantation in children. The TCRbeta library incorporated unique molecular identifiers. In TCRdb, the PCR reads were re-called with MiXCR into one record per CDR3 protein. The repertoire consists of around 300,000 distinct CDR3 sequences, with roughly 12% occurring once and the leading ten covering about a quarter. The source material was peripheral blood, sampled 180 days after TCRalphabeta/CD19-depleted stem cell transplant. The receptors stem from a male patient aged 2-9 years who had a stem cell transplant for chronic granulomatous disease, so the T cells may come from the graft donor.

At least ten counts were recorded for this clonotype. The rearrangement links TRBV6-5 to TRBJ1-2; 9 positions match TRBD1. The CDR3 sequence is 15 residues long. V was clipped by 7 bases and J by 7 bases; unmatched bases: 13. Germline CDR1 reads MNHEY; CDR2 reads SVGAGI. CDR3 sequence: CASITPGQGAGGYTF. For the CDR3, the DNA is TGTGCCAGCATTACCCCGGGACAGGGAGCGGGTGGCTACACCTTC.

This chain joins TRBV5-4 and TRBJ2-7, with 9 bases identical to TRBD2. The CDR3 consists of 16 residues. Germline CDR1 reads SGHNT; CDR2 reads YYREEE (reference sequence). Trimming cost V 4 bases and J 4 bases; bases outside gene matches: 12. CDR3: CASSPVPGLALYEQYF. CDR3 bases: TGTGCCAGCAGCCCGGTCCCCGGACTAGCGCTATACGAGCAGTACTTC. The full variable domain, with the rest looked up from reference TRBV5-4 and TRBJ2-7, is ETGVTQSPTHLIKTRGQQVTLRCSSQSGHNTVSWYQQALGQGPQFIFQYYREEENGRGNFPPRFSGLQFPNYSSELNVNALELDDSALYLCASSPVPGLALYEQYFGPGTRLTVT.

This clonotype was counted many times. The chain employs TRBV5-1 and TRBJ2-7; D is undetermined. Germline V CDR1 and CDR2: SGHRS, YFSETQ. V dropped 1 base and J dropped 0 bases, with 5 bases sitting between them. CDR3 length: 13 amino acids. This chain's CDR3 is CASSLQVSYEQYF. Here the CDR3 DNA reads TGCGCCAGCAGCTTGCAGGTCTCCTACGAGCAGTACTTC. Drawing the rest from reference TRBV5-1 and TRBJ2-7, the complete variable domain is KAGVTQTPRYLIKTRGQQVTLSCSPISGHRSVSWYQQTPGQGLQFLFEYFSETQRNKGNFPGRFSGRQFSNSRSEMNVSTLELGDSALYLCASSLQVSYEQYFGPGTRLTVT.

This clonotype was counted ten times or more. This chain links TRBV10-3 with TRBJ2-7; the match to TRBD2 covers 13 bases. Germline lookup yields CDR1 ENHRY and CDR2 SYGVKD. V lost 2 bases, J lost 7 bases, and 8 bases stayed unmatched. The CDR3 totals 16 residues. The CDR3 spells CAISEQGLAGAGEQYF. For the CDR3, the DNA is TGTGCCATCAGTGAGCAAGGACTAGCGGGGGCGGGGGAGCAGTACTTC.

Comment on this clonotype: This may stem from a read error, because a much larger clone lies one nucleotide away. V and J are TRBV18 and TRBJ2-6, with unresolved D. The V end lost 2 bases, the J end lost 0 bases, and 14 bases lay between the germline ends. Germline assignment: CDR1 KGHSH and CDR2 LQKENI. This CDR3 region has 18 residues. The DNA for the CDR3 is TGTGCCAGCTCACCAAGGAACACACCCCACTCTGGGGCCAACGTCCTGACTTTC. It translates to CASSPRNTPHSGANVLTF.

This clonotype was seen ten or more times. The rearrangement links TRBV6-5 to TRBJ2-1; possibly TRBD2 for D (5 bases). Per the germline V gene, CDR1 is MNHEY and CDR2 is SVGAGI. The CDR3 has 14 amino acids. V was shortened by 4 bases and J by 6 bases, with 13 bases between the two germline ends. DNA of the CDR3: TGTGCCAGCAGTTCCGGACTTTGGGGCAATGAGCAGTTCTTC. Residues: CASSSGLWGNEQFF.

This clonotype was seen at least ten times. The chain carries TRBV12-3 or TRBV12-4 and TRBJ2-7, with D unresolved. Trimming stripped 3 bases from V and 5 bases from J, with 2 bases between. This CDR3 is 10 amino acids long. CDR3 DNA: TGTGCCAGCAGTTTGAACGAGCAGTACTTC. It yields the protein CASSLNEQYF.

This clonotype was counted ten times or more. In DNA form, the CDR3 reads TGCAGTGCTAGGGGGCTAGCGAGCTACGAGCAGTACTTC. This gives the protein CSARGLASYEQYF. The chain couples TRBV20-1 to TRBJ2-7, with TRBD2 as a possible D gene (6 bases). CDR1 is DFQATT and CDR2 is SNEGSKA in the germline V gene (reference sequence). V was clipped by 3 bases and J by 3 bases, with 12 bases between them. This CDR3 has 13 residues.

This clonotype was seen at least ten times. CDR3 residues: CSASGGENNYGYTF. CDR3 sequence (DNA): TGCAGTGCCAGCGGGGGGGAGAACAACTATGGCTACACCTTC. This chain uses TRBV20-1 with TRBJ1-2; weak D call: TRBD1 (5 bases). From germline, CDR1 is DFQATT and CDR2 SNEGSKA (reference sequence). CDR3 length equals 14 residues. With 6 bases removed from V and 2 bases from J, the gap between germline ends came to 16 bases.

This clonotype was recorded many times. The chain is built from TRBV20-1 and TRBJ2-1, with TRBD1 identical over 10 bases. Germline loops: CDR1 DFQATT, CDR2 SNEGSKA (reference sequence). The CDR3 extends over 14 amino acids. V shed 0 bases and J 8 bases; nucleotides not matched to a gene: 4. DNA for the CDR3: TGCAGTGCTAGAGATTCGGGGACAGGGGATGAGCAGTTCTTC. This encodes CSARDSGTGDEQFF.

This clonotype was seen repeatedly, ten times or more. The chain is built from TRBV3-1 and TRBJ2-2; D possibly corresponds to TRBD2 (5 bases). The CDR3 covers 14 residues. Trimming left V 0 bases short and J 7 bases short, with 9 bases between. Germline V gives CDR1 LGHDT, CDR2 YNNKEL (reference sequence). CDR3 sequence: CASSQELASGELFF. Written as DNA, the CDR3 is TGTGCCAGCAGCCAAGAGTTAGCGAGCGGGGAGCTGTTTTTT.

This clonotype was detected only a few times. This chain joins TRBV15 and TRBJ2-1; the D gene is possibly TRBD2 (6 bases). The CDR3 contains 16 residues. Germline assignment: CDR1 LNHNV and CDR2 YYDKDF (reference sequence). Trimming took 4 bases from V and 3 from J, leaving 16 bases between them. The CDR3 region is CATSTARGAGYNEQFF. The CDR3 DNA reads TGTGCCACCAGCACCGCCCGAGGAGCGGGCTACAATGAGCAGTTCTTC.

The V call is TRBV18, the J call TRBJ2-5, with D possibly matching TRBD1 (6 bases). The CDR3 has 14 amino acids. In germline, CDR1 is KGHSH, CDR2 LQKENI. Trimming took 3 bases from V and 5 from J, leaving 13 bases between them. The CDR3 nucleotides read TGTGCCAGCTCACCCTTACTAGGACAGGAGACCCAGTACTTC. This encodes CASSPLLGQETQYF. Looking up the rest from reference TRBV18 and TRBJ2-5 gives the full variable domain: NAGVMQNPRHLVRRRGQEARLRCSPMKGHSHVYWYRQLPEEGLKFMVYLQKENIIDESGMPKERFSAEFPKEGPSILRIQQVVRGDSAAYFCASSPLLGQETQYFGPGTRLLVL.

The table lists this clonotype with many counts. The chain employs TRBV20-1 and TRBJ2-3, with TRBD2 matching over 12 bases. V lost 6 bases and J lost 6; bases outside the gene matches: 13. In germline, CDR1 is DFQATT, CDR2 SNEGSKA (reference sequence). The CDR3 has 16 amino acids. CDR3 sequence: CSAYNLAGGPYDTQYF. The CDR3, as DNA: TGCAGTGCGTACAATCTAGCGGGGGGGCCCTACGATACGCAGTATTTT.

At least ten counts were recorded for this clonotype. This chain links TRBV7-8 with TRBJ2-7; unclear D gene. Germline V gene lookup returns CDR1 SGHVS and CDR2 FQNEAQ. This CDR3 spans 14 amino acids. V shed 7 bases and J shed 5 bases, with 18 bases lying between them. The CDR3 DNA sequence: TGTGCCAGCACCGTGGGCCAGCCCCACGACGAGCAGTACTTC. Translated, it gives CASTVGQPHDEQYF.

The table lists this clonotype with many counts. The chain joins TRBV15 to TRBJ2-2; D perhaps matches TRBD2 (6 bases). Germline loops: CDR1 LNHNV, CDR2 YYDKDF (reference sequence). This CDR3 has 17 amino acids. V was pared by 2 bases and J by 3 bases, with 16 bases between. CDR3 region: CATSRPLGGRDTGELFF. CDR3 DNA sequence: TGTGCCACCAGCAGACCTCTTGGGGGGAGAGACACCGGGGAGCTGTTTTTT. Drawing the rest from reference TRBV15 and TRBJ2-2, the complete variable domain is DAMVIQNPRYQVTQFGKPVTLSCSQTLNHNVMYWYQQKSSQAPKLLFHYYDKDFNNEADTPDNFQSRRPNTSFCFLDIRSPGLGDTAMYLCATSRPLGGRDTGELFFGEGSRLTVL.